The present T cell receptor (beta chain) was sequenced within a study of blood T cell repertoires in COVID-19. The protocol was immunoSEQ multiplex PCR, while the TCRdb copy is restricted to in-frame clones and leaves out a portion. The repertoire holds about 230,000 clones, with over 80% as singletons. Trimming pared 8 bases from V and 0 bases from J, leaving 17 bases between. This CDR3 contains 15 residues. The germline V gene has CDR1 SGHAT and CDR2 FQNNGV. The sequence came from a man aged 35-49 years with acute or convalescent COVID-19. The sample was peripheral blood. The chain carries TRBV11-2 and TRBJ2-7; the D is unclear. The CDR3 region has the DNA TGTGCCAGCGCTGGGCAAATAAGCAACTCCTACGAGCAGTACTTC. Amino acids: CASAGQISNSYEQYF.